The subject of this entry is one T cell receptor (beta chain). Its antigen is still unknown. Clones were sequenced by immunoSEQ multiplex PCR, and TCRdb holds only the in-frame ones, with some missing. The data show about 350,000 clones, about 85% seen once. The data were obtained in a study of Ad26.COV2.S vaccination and SARS-CoV-2 variants. Study-wide points: It was found that vaccine and placebo recipients had similar non-spike TCR breadth. Responses of spike-specific T cells (both CD8+ and CD4+) reportedly showed substantial breadth after vaccination.

CDR1 and CDR2 (germline): SGHVS, FQNEAQ. With 4 bases clipped from V and 4 bases from J, the junction kept 8 bases outside the gene matches. CDR3 length equals 16 residues. Treatment given: about 20 received Ad26.COV2.S at low or high dose, single or two shots; about 5 received placebo; per-sample allocation not given. The investigators took samples on day 63 after the first vaccine or placebo injection. Boston supplied an adult donor aged 18-55 years. Sequenced here: peripheral blood, sampled in a trial of Ad26.COV2.S vaccine versus placebo. The receptor's source is a person aged 18-60 years who received the Ad26.COV2.S COVID-19 vaccine or a placebo. The chain has TRBV7-8 and TRBJ2-1, with 9 bases aligning to TRBD2. CDR3 region: CASSSPAGGNYNEQFF. As DNA, the CDR3 is TGTGCCAGCAGCTCACCAGCGGGGGGAAATTACAATGAGCAGTTCTTC.